The clone carrying this T cell receptor beta chain was counted only a few times. No antigen is known for it. The entry originates in a study of T-cell memory formation after mild COVID-19. Study context: The study found TCR clusters largely donor specific. Notes on the study in general: Most CD4+ clones that shrank were in CM and EM, while CD8+ ones turned up in EMRA.

TCR alpha and TCR beta cDNA libraries carrying sample barcodes and UMIs came from 5'RACE with constant-segment primers. Via MiXCR, TCRdb re-called the 5' RACE reads, giving one row per CDR3 protein. Among roughly 250,000 distinct CDR3 sequences, roughly 15% were seen once, and the ten largest hold around 3.4%. Germline lookup yields CDR1 LGHDT and CDR2 YNNKEL (reference sequence). V lost 1 base to trimming and J lost 10 bases; unmatched junction nucleotides: 12. This CDR3 contains 16 residues. Sequenced: PBMCs or a T cell subset sorted from them (not recorded which). The J gene is TRBJ2-1, the V gene TRBV3-1, with 8 bases identical to TRBD1. This clonotype originated in a man aged 18 to 29 who had mild COVID-19 (a few samples of this study predate the infection). Cell type and time point are not known. This CDR3 is CASSQVPETGVSEQFF. DNA for the CDR3: TGTGCCAGCAGCCAAGTGCCCGAGACAGGGGTAAGCGAGCAGTTCTTC.